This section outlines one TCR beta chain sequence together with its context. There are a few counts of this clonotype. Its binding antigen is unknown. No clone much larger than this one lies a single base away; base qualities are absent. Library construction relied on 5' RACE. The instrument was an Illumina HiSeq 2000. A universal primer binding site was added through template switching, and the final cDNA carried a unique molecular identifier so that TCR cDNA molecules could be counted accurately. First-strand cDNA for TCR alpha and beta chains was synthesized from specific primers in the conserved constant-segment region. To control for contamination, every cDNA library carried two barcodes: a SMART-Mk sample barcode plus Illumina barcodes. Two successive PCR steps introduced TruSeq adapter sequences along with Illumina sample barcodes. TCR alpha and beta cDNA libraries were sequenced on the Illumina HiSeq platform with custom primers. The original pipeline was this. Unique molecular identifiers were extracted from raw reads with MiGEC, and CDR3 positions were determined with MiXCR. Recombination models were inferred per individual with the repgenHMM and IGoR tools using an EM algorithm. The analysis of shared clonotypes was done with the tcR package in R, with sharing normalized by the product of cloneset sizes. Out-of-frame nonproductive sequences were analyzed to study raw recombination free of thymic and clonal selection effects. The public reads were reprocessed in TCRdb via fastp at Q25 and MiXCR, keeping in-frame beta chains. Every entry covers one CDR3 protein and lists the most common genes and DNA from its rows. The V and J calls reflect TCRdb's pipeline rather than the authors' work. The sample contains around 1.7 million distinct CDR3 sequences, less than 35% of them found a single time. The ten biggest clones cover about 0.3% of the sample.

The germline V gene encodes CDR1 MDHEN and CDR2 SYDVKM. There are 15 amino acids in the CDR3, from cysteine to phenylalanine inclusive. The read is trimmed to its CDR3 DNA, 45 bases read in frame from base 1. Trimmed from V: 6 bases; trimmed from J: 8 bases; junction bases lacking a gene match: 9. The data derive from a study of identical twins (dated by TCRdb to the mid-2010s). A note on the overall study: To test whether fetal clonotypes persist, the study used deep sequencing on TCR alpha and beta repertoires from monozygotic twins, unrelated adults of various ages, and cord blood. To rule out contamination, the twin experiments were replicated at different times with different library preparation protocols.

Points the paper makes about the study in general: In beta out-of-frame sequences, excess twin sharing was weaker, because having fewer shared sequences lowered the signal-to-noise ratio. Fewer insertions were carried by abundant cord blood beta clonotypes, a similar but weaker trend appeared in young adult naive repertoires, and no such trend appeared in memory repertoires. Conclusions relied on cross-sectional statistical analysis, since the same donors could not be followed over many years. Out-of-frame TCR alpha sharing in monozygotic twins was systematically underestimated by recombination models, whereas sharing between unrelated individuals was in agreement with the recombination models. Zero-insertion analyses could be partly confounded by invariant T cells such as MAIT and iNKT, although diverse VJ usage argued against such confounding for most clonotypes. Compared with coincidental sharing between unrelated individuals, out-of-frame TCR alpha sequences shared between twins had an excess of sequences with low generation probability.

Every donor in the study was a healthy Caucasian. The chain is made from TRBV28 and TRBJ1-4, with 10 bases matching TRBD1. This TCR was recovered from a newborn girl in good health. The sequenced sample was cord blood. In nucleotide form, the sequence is TGTGCCAGCAGCACGACAGGGGGCGGGAGCGAAAAACTGTTTTTT. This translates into CASSTTGGGSEKLFF.